What follows are 22 T cell receptor beta chains derived from one specimen sequenced in a study of cytomegalovirus exposure and HLA in healthy donors. The PCR was carried out with 60 Vbeta primers and 13 Jbeta primers. Measured with immunoSEQ multiplex PCR; TCRdb has only the in-frame clones, and not every one. The table shows over 100,000 clones, with around 74% occurring only once. Sequencing was performed on PBMCs. These receptors all come from a man under 40 in good health and CMV-seropositive.

The genes are TRBV5-5 and TRBJ1-5; D is possibly TRBD1 (6 bases). Trimming stripped 0 bases from V and 3 bases from J, with 10 bases between. From germline, CDR1 is SGHKS and CDR2 YYEKEE (reference sequence). The CDR3 runs to 15 residues. The CDR3 protein is CASSLGQAANQPQHF. CDR3 in DNA: TGTGCCAGCAGCTTGGGACAGGCCGCCAATCAGCCCCAGCATTTT. The full variable domain, rest sourced from reference TRBV5-5 and TRBJ1-5, is DAGVTQSPTHLIKTRGQQVTLRCSPISGHKSVSWYQQVLGQGPQFIFQYYEKEERGRGNFPDRFSARQFPNYSSELNVNALLLGDSALYLCASSLGQAANQPQHFGDGTRLSIL.

This clone occurred a few times. The chain uses TRBV2 and TRBJ2-1; possible D gene TRBD2, 5 bases. V lost 3 bases to trimming and J lost 4 bases, with 13 bases between them. Germline V CDR1 and CDR2: SNHLY, FYNNEI. The CDR3 covers 15 residues. In DNA form, the CDR3 reads TGTGCCAGCAGTGACGACGGAGGTCCATACAATGAGCAGTTCTTC. Translating it yields CASSDDGGPYNEQFF.

On this clone: A read error may produce the germline difference seen at one junction end. The gene calls are TRBV7-9 and TRBJ2-1; 9 nucleotides agree with TRBD2. CDR1 SEHNR and CDR2 FQNEAQ come from the germline V gene (reference sequence). This CDR3 has 15 residues. CDR3 sequence reads: CSSSPSGGTYNEQFF. In DNA, the CDR3 is TGTTCCAGCAGCCCGAGCGGGGGGACCTACAATGAGCAGTTCTTC.

The V call is TRBV6-1, the J call TRBJ1-2; D is uncertain. Trimming pared 3 bases from V and 8 bases from J, leaving 13 bases between. The germline V gene has CDR1 MNHNS and CDR2 SASEGT. CDR3 size: 13 residues. The CDR3: CASSDEGAGGYTF. The CDR3 nucleotides read TGTGCCAGCAGTGACGAAGGCGCGGGAGGCTACACCTTC.

The rearrangement links TRBV6-5 to TRBJ1-6; D is unclear. V lost 6 bases and J lost 2, with 11 bases in between. CDR1 MNHEY and CDR2 SVGAGI come from the germline V gene. This CDR3 contains 15 residues. CDR3 sequence: CASRSYGTYNSPLHF. CDR3 DNA: TGTGCCAGCAGGTCCTATGGTACCTATAATTCACCCCTCCACTTT.

This chain uses TRBV25-1 with TRBJ2-5, with D possibly matching TRBD1 (5 bases). Germline CDR1 is MGHDK and CDR2 is SYGVNS. The length of the CDR3 is 16 residues. V lost 4 bases to trimming and J lost 9 bases, with 24 bases between them. This CDR3 reads CASSGGLGQAQRAQYF. In DNA, the CDR3 is TGTGCCAGCAGTGGGGGCCTCGGACAAGCTCAACGGGCCCAGTACTTC.

The rearrangement joins TRBV28 to TRBJ2-1, with 8 bases matching TRBD2. This CDR3 is 15 amino acids long. Losses at the gene ends were 10 bases for V and 2 bases for J; bases not matched to a gene: 10. CDR1 is MDHEN, CDR2 SYDVKM, per germline. The CDR3 sequence is CATFTSGAPYNEQFF. The CDR3 DNA reads TGTGCCACGTTCACTAGCGGAGCACCCTACAATGAGCAGTTCTTC. The whole variable domain, remainder taken from reference TRBV28 and TRBJ2-1, is DVKVTQSSRYLVKRTGEKVFLECVQDMDHENMFWYRQDPGLGLRLIYFSYDVKMKEKGDIPEGYSVSREKKERFSLILESASTNQTSMYLCATFTSGAPYNEQFFGPGTRLTVL.

The rearrangement uses TRBV30 and TRBJ2-5; 9 nucleotides match TRBD1. The J call may be faulty, since TRBJ2-7 better matches the DNA end. Germline-derived CDR1 and CDR2 are GTSNPN and SVGIG (reference sequence). The CDR3 is 14 amino acids. The CDR3 loop reads CAWSVGQGNYEQYF. DNA of the CDR3: TGTGCCTGGAGTGTAGGACAGGGGAACTACGAGCAGTACTTC.

The CDR3, as DNA: TGTGCCAGCAGCGCTAAAGGAGGGGATCTTGAGCAGTTCTTC. Encoded protein: CASSAKGGDLEQFF. The rearrangement uses TRBV9 and TRBJ2-1; D perhaps matches TRBD2 (6 bases). CDR3 length: 14 residues. Deletions cut 3 bases from V and 9 bases from J, with 16 bases between. Looked up from germline, CDR1 is SGDLS and CDR2 is YYNGEE.

This clone has a handful of counts. The chain combines TRBV5-4 with TRBJ2-3, with 7 positions matching TRBD2. CDR3 size: 15 residues. Germline V lookup: CDR1 SGHNT, CDR2 YYREEE (reference sequence). With V trimmed by 4 bases and J by 1 base, 6 bases remained unmatched. The CDR3 loop is CASSQALAGTDTQYF. The CDR3 DNA sequence: TGTGCCAGCAGCCAAGCGCTAGCGGGCACAGATACGCAGTATTTT.

J is TRBJ1-1 and V is TRBV30, with D tentatively TRBD1 (5 bases). The CDR3 spans 14 residues. Germline V gene data show CDR1 as GTSNPN and CDR2 as SVGIG (reference sequence). The V end was cut by 0 bases, the J end by 3 bases, with 11 bases between. CDR3: CAWSVFQGYTEAFF. CDR3 DNA sequence: TGTGCCTGGAGTGTTTTTCAGGGATACACTGAAGCTTTCTTT.

This rearrangement joins TRBV6-1 to TRBJ2-5; maybe TRBD1 (5 bases). The CDR3 is 16 residues long. V dropped 1 base and J dropped 5 bases, with 17 bases sitting between them. The germline V gene encodes CDR1 MNHNS and CDR2 SASEGT. The CDR3 DNA reads as TGTGCCAGCAGTGAAGGGAGACAGAACTACATTGAGACCCAGTACTTC. Amino acid sequence: CASSEGRQNYIETQYF.

The genes are TRBV19 and TRBJ1-4; 7 bases line up with TRBD1. This CDR3 contains 15 residues. With 3 bases clipped from V and 6 bases from J, the junction kept 7 bases outside the gene matches. Germline lookup yields CDR1 LNHDA and CDR2 SQIVND (reference sequence). The CDR3 DNA sequence: TGTGCCAGTAGTATCTCGACAGGGAGAGATGAAAAACTGTTTTTT. As protein: CASSISTGRDEKLFF.

The V call is TRBV29-1, the J call TRBJ2-1; TRBD1 might be the D (7 bases). Per germline, CDR1 SQVTM and CDR2 ANQGSEA. CDR3 length equals 14 residues. CDR3 nucleotide sequence: TGCAGTGGAGGGGGCGCGGGCTCCTACAATGAGCAGTTCTTC. Protein sequence: CSGGGAGSYNEQFF.

The chain combines TRBV5-1 with TRBJ2-1; possibly TRBD1 for D (6 bases). V lost 4 bases to trimming and J lost 2 bases, with 16 bases between them. Germline lookup yields CDR1 SGHRS and CDR2 YFSETQ. The length of the CDR3 is 16 residues. The CDR3 reads CASSGSDRLAYNEQFF. As DNA, the CDR3 is TGCGCCAGCAGCGGGTCCGACAGGTTGGCCTACAATGAGCAGTTCTTC.

CDR3 residues: CASSLPGSEAFF. CDR3 bases: TGTGCCAGCAGCTTGCCAGGGTCTGAAGCTTTCTTT. This chain joins TRBV7-9 and TRBJ1-1, with D possibly TRBD1 on 5 matching bases. This CDR3 has 12 amino acids. Looked up from germline, CDR1 is SEHNR and CDR2 is FQNEAQ (reference sequence). Trimming pared 3 bases from V and 6 bases from J, leaving 8 bases between.

This chain uses TRBV10-3 with TRBJ2-7, with TRBD2 matching over 11 bases. The CDR3 length is 14 residues. V was pared by 8 bases and J by 5 bases, with 8 bases of the junction left unmatched. Per germline, CDR1 ENHRY and CDR2 SYGVKD. This CDR3 reads CAIRMTSGENEQYF. CDR3 DNA sequence: TGTGCCATCCGGATGACTAGCGGGGAAAACGAGCAGTACTTC.

J is TRBJ2-5 and V is TRBV19; TRBD2 is a possible D gene (6 bases). Germline lookup yields CDR1 LNHDA and CDR2 SQIVND (reference sequence). The CDR3 is made up of 15 amino acids. V was pared by 5 bases and J by 5 bases, with 18 bases between. CDR3: CASSPTREGGETQYF. The CDR3 DNA reads as TGTGCCAGTAGTCCCACGCGGGAAGGAGGGGAGACCCAGTACTTC.

This chain uses TRBV1 with TRBJ1-1. TRBV1 is termed a pseudogene. CDR3 length: 13 amino acids. CDR3 DNA: TGCACCAGCAGCCAAGATCCGGGGAGTGAAGCTTTCTTT. Its translation: CTSSQDPGSEAFF.

The chain has TRBV6-6 and TRBJ2-6; D uncertain. The V end was cut by 5 bases, the J end by 6 bases, with 8 bases between. This CDR3 is built from 13 residues. In germline, CDR1 is MNHNY, CDR2 SVGAGI (reference sequence). The CDR3 spells CASSQTAANVLTF. The DNA of the CDR3 is TGTGCCAGCAGTCAGACTGCGGCCAACGTCCTGACTTTC.

The V gene is TRBV5-1, the J gene TRBJ2-1; 13 nucleotides agree with TRBD2. The CDR3 has 17 amino acids. CDR1 is SGHRS, CDR2 YFSETQ, per germline. V trimming: 2 bases; J trimming: 2 bases; junction bases outside the gene matches: 4. The CDR3 DNA reads as TGCGCCAGCAGCTTCGGGACTAGCGGGATTGCCTACAATGAGCAGTTCTTC. As protein: CASSFGTSGIAYNEQFF.

The chain combines TRBV19 with TRBJ1-1; D is uncertain. Trimming removed 7 bases at V and 1 base at J, with 16 bases between. CDR1 and CDR2 (germline): LNHDA, SQIVND (reference sequence). The CDR3 totals 15 residues. Here the CDR3 DNA reads TGTGCCAGTAATCAGAACGCCCCCCCGAACACTGAAGCTTTCTTT. Protein product: CASNQNAPPNTEAFF.